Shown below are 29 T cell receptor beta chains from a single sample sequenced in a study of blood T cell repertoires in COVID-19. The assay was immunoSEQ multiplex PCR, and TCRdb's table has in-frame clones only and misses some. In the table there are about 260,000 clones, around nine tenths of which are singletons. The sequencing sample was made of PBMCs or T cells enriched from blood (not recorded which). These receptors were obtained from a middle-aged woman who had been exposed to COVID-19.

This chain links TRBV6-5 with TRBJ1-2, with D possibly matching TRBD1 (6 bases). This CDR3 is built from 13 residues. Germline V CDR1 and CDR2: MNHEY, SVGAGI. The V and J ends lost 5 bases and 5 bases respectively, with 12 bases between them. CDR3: CASSRGGLYGYTF. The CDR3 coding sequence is TGTGCCAGCAGTCGCGGGGGGCTTTATGGCTACACCTTC.

CDR3 loop: CASSPPGGLDGYTF. The CDR3 nucleotides are TGTGCCAGCAGTCCTCCAGGAGGGCTGGATGGCTACACCTTC. The chain joins TRBV28 to TRBJ1-2; D is undetermined. CDR3 size: 14 residues. Germline V CDR1 and CDR2: MDHEN, SYDVKM. V was shortened by 5 bases and J by 6 bases, with 16 bases between the two germline ends.

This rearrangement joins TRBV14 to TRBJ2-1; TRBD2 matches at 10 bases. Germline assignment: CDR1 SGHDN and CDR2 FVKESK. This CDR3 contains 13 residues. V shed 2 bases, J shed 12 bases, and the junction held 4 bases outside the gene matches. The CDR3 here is CASSQSIAGGQFF. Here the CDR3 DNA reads TGTGCCAGCAGCCAATCAATAGCGGGGGGGCAGTTCTTC.

This chain's CDR3 is CASNAGQDQGEGREAFF. The DNA for the CDR3 is TGTGCCAGCAACGCCGGCCAAGATCAGGGGGAAGGAAGGGAAGCTTTCTTT. The rearrangement joins TRBV3-1 (or the pseudogene TRBV3-2) to TRBJ1-1; TRBD1 agrees at 7 bases. The germline V gene has CDR1 LGHDT and CDR2 YNNKEL (reference sequence). Trimming took 7 bases from V and 8 from J; bases not matched to a gene: 22. The CDR3 is 17 residues long.

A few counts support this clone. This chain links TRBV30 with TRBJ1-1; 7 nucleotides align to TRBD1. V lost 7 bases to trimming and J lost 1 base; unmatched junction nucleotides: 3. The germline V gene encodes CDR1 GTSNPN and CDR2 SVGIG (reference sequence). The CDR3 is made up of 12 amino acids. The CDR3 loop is CAYRGQNTEAFF. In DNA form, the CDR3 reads TGTGCCTACAGGGGACAGAACACTGAAGCTTTCTTT.

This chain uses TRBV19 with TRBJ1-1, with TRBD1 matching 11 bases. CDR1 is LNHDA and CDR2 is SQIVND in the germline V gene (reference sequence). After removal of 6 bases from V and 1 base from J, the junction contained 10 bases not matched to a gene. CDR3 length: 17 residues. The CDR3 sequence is CASRAPGQGEWNTEAFF. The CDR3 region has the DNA TGTGCCAGTAGGGCCCCGGGACAGGGGGAGTGGAACACTGAAGCTTTCTTT.

CDR3 sequence reads: CASRRTPPNYYEQYF. For the CDR3, the DNA is TGTGCCAGCCGAAGGACACCGCCGAACTACTACGAGCAGTACTTC. V is TRBV27 and J is TRBJ2-7, with D perhaps matching TRBD1 (5 bases). The V end lost 8 bases, the J end lost 3 bases, and 20 bases lay between the germline ends. Germline V gene data show CDR1 as MNHEY and CDR2 as SMNVEV (reference sequence). This CDR3 is 15 amino acids long.

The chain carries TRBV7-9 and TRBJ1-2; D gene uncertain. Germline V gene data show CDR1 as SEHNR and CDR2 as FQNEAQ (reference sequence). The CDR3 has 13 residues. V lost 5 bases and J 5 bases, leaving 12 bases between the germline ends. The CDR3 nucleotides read TGTGCCAGCAGCCCAATGGGCAGATATGGCTACACCTTC. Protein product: CASSPMGRYGYTF.

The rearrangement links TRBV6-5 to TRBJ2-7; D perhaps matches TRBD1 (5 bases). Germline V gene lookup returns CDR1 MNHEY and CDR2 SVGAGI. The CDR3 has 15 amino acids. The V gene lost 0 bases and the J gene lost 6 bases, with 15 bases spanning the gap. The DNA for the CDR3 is TGTGCCAGCAGTTACTCGAAACCAGGGTCCGGCGAGCAGTACGTC. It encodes CASSYSKPGSGEQYV.

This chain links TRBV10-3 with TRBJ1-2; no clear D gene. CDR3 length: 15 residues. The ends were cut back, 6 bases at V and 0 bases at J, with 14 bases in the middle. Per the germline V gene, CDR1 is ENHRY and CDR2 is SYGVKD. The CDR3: CAISPGELPNYGYTF. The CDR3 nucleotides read TGTGCCATCAGCCCCGGGGAACTACCTAACTATGGCTACACCTTC.

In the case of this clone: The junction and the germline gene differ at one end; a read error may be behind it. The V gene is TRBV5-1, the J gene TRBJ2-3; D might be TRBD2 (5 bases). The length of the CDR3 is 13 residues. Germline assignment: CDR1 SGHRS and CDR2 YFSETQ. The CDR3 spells CASTPAGIDTQYF. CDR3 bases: TGTGCCAGCACCCCGGCGGGCATAGATACGCAGTATTTT. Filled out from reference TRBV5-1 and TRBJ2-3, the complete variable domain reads KAGVTQTPRYLIKTRGQQVTLSCSPISGHRSVSWYQQTPGQGLQFLFEYFSETQRNKGNFPGRFSGRQFSNSRSEMNVSTLELGDSALYLCASTPAGIDTQYFGPGTRLTVL.

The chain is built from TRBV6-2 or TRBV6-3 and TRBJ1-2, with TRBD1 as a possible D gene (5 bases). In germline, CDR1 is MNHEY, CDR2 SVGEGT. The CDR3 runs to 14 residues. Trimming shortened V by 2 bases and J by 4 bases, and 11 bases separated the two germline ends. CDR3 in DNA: TGTGCCAGCAGTTACAGGGAGGGGATCTATGGCTACACCTTC. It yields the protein CASSYREGIYGYTF.

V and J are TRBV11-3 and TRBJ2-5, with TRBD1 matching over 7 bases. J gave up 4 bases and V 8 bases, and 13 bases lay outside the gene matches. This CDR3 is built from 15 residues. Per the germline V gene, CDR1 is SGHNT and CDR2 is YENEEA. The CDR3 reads CASATPTGRPETQYF. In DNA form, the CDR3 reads TGTGCCAGCGCCACCCCGACAGGGCGACCAGAGACCCAGTACTTC. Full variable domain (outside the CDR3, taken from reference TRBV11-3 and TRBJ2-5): EAGVVQSPRYKIIEKKQPVAFWCNPISGHNTLYWYLQNLGQGPELLIRYENEEAVDDSQLPKDRFSAERLKGVDSTLKIQPAELGDSAVYLCASATPTGRPETQYFGPGTRLLVL.

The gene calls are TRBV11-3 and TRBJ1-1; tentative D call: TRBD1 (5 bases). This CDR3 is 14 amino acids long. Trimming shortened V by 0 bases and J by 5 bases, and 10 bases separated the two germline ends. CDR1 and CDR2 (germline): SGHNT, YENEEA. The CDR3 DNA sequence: TGTGCCAGCAGCTTAGATTTCGGGACTACTGAAGCTTTCTTT. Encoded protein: CASSLDFGTTEAFF.

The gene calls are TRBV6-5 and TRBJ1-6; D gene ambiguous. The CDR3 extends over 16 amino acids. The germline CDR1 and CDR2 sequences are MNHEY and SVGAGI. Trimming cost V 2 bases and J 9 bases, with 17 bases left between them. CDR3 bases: TGTGCCAGCAGTTACCTTTCCGAGATGCGAGGTTCACCCCTCCACTTT. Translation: CASSYLSEMRGSPLHF.

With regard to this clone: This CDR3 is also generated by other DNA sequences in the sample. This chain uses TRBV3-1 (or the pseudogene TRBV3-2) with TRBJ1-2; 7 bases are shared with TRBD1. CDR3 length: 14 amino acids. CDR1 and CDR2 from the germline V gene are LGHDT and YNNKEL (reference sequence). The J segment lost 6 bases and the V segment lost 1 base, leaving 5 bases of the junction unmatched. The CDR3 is CASSQVVTGHGYTF. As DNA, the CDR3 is TGTGCCAGCAGCCAAGTGGTGACAGGGCATGGCTACACCTTC.

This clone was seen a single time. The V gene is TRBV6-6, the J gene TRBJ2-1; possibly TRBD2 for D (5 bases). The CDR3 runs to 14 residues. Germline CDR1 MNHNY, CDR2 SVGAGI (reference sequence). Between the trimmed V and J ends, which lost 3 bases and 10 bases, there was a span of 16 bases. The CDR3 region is CASSYGRSVAEQFF. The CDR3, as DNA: TGTGCCAGCAGTTATGGTCGTTCGGTAGCGGAGCAGTTCTTC.

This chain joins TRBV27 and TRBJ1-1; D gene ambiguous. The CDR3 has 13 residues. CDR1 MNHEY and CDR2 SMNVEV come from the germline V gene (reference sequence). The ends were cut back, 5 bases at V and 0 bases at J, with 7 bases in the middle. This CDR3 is CASSIGLNTEAFF. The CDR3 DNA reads TGTGCCAGCAGTATCGGGTTGAACACTGAAGCTTTCTTT.

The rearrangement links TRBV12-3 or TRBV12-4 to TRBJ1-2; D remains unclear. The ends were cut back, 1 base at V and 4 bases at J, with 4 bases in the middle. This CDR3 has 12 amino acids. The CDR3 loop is CASSLVGYGYTF. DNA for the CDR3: TGTGCCAGCAGTTTAGTCGGCTATGGCTACACCTTC.

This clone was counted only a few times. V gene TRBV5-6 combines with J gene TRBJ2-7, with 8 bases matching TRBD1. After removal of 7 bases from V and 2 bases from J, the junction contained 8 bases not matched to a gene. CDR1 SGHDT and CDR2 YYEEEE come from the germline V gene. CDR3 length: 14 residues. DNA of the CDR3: TGTGCCAGCCCCGGGACAGGTTCAACCTACGAGCAGTACTTC. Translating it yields CASPGTGSTYEQYF.

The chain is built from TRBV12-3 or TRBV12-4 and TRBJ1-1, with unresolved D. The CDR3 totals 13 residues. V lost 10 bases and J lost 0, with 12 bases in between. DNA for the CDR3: TGTGCCACTTCGACTCAATTGAACACTGAAGCTTTCTTT. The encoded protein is CATSTQLNTEAFF.

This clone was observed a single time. CDR3 in DNA: TGTGCCTGGTCAATGGGGCAGGGCCATAATGAGCAGTACTTC. Its protein product is CAWSMGQGHNEQYF. V is TRBV30 and J is TRBJ2-7; perhaps TRBD1 as D (5 bases). V was shortened by 5 bases and J by 7 bases, with 21 bases between the two germline ends. Germline CDR1 is GTSNPN and CDR2 is SVGIG (reference sequence). CDR3 size: 14 residues. Full variable domain (rest looked up from reference TRBV30 and TRBJ2-7): SQTIHQWPATLVQPVGSPLSLECTVEGTSNPNLYWYRQAAGRGLQLLFYSVGIGQISSEVPQNLSASRPQDRQFILSSKKLLLSDSGFYLCAWSMGQGHNEQYFGPGTRLTVT.

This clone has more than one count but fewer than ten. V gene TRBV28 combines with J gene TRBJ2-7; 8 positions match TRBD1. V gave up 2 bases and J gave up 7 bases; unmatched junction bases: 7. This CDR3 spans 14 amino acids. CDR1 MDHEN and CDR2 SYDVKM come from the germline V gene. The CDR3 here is CASSLRQGAREQYF. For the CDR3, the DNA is TGTGCCAGCAGTTTACGGCAGGGGGCGAGGGAGCAGTACTTC. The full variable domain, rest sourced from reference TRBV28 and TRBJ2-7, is DVKVTQSSRYLVKRTGEKVFLECVQDMDHENMFWYRQDPGLGLRLIYFSYDVKMKEKGDIPEGYSVSREKKERFSLILESASTNQTSMYLCASSLRQGAREQYFGPGTRLTVT.

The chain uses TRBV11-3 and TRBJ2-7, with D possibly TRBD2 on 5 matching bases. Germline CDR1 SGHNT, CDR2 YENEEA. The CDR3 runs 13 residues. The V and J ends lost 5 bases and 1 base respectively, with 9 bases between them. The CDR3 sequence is CASSPRGSYEQYV. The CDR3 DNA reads TGTGCCAGCAGCCCTAGAGGGTCCTACGAGCAGTACGTC.

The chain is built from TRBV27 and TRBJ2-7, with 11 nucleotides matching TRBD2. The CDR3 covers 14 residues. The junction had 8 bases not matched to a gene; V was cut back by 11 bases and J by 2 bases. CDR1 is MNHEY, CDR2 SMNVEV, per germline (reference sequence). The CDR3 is CAGGLAVTTYEQYV. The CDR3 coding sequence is TGTGCCGGGGGACTAGCGGTAACGACCTACGAGCAGTACGTC.

The CDR3 loop reads CASWPRGALLGYTF. In DNA, the CDR3 is TGTGCCAGTTGGCCGCGGGGGGCTTTATTGGGCTACACCTTC. The chain links TRBV27 to TRBJ1-2; possibly TRBD1 for D (6 bases). V gave up 9 bases and J gave up 8 bases, with 22 bases separating them. The CDR3 loop spans 14 amino acids. Germline values: CDR1 MNHEY, CDR2 SMNVEV (reference sequence).

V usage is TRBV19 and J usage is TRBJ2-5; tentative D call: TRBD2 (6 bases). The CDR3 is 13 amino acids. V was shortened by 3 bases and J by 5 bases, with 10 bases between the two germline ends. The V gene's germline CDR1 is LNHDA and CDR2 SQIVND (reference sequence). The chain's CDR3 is CASSIRTTETQYF. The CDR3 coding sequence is TGTGCCAGTAGTATCAGGACTACCGAGACCCAGTACTTC. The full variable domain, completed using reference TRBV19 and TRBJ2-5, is DGGITQSPKYLFRKEGQNVTLSCEQNLNHDAMYWYRQDPGQGLRLIYYSQIVNDFQKGDIAEGYSVSREKKESFPLTVTSAQKNPTAFYLCASSIRTTETQYFGPGTRLLVL.

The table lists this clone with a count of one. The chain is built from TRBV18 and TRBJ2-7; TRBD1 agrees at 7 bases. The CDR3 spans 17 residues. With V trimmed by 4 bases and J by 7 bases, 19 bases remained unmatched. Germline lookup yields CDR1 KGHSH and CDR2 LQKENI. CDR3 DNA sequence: TGTGCCAGCTCACTAAATACACCGACAGGGACCATGGAGGAGCAGTACTTC. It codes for CASSLNTPTGTMEEQYF.

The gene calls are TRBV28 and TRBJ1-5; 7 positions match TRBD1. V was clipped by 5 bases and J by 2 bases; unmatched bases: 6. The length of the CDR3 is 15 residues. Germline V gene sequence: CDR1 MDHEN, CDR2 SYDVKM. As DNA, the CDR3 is TGTGCCAGCAGTGGAACAGGGGTAGGCAATCAGCCCCAGCATTTT. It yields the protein CASSGTGVGNQPQHF. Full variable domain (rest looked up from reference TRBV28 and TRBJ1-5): DVKVTQSSRYLVKRTGEKVFLECVQDMDHENMFWYRQDPGLGLRLIYFSYDVKMKEKGDIPEGYSVSREKKERFSLILESASTNQTSMYLCASSGTGVGNQPQHFGDGTRLSIL.